This TCR beta chain was recovered during a study of blood T cells in healthy people across ages. For the second PCR, which ran for roughly 7 to 11 cycles, a sample-barcoded 5' primer and a J-beta primer mix were used. TCRdb called the 5' RACE reads again in MiXCR, with one record for every CDR3 protein. The table includes 700,000 to 950,000 distinct CDR3 sequences, 58% detected once. This clonotype was seen more than once but under ten times. The CDR3 extends over 13 amino acids. CDR1 and CDR2 from the germline V gene are SQVTM and ANQGSEA. The V end lost 2 bases, the J end lost 4 bases, and 10 bases lay between the germline ends.

The clonotype originates from a man aged 25 to 40 in good health. Sequencing was done on a sample of blood. The chain joins TRBV29-1 to TRBJ2-3; D remains ambiguous. The CDR3 DNA is TGCAGCGTTGAACAAGCTGGACCAGATACGCAGTATTTT. Amino acids: CSVEQAGPDTQYF.